The 19 T cell receptor beta chains below all came from one sample that was sequenced in a study of identical twins. TCRdb called the 5' RACE reads again in MiXCR, with one record for every CDR3 protein. Among 510,000 or so distinct CDR3 sequences listed, roughly 15% were seen once. These same data were also listed under a study on yellow fever vaccine responses in identical twins.

Sample: CD4+ T cells sorted from blood. The receptors stem from a young woman in good health.

This clonotype has just a few counts. This chain joins TRBV10-3 and TRBJ2-1; TRBD1 is a possible D gene (5 bases). The CDR3 is 11 amino acids. Trimming took 3 bases from V and 9 from J, leaving 6 bases between them. CDR1 is ENHRY and CDR2 is SYGVKD in the germline V gene. The CDR3 DNA reads TGTGCCATCAGTGAACAGGTTGAGCAGTTCTTC. Translating gives CAISEQVEQFF.

This clonotype appeared a few times. The chain has TRBV28 and TRBJ2-1; D is undetermined. The CDR3 runs to 15 residues. Trimming removed 6 bases from V and 4 bases from J, with 16 bases in between. Germline-derived CDR1 and CDR2 are MDHEN and SYDVKM. The CDR3: CASSLLSGRYNEQFF. Written as DNA, the CDR3 is TGTGCCAGCAGCCTGCTATCTGGCCGGTACAATGAGCAGTTCTTC.

This rearrangement joins TRBV18 to TRBJ2-3, with 10 positions matching TRBD1. This CDR3 spans 16 amino acids. Germline assignment: CDR1 KGHSH and CDR2 LQKENI. V lost 6 bases and J lost 8; bases outside the gene matches: 14. The CDR3 region has the DNA TGTGCCAGCTCCCCCAACATTGGGACAGGGGAGTTTACGCAGTATTTT. Amino acids: CASSPNIGTGEFTQYF.

The chain is built from TRBV7-2 and TRBJ2-1; unclear D gene. Germline V gene lookup returns CDR1 SGHTA and CDR2 FQGNSA. V lost 1 base, J lost 6 bases, and 13 bases lay in between. This CDR3 is built from 15 residues. CDR3 DNA sequence: TGTGCCAGCAGCTTAGGATATGCAGCGATCAATGAGCAGTTCTTC. Encoded protein: CASSLGYAAINEQFF.

This clonotype has ten or more counts. The CDR3 DNA reads as TGCGCCAGCAGCTTGGATGGGGGGGCCTCCTACGAGCAGTACTTC. It codes for CASSLDGGASYEQYF. The chain employs TRBV5-1 and TRBJ2-7; TRBD2 might be the D (7 bases). This CDR3 comprises 15 residues. V was shortened by 0 bases and J by 0 bases, with 10 bases between the two germline ends. CDR1 is SGHRS, CDR2 YFSETQ, per germline.

J is TRBJ2-1 and V is TRBV20-1; 7 bases agree with TRBD2. With 6 bases clipped from V and 3 bases from J, the junction kept 5 bases outside the gene matches. Germline CDR1 is DFQATT and CDR2 is SNEGSKA (reference sequence). This CDR3 is 13 amino acids long. The DNA for the CDR3 is TGCAGTGCAAGGGGAGGGATCTACAATGAGCAGTTCTTC. This gives the protein CSARGGIYNEQFF.

V usage is TRBV12-3 or TRBV12-4 and J usage is TRBJ1-1; D gene ambiguous. The CDR3 spans 14 residues. Trimming left V 6 bases short and J 1 base short, with 12 bases between. The CDR3 here is CASSLQEANTEAFF. The DNA of the CDR3 is TGTGCCAGCAGCCTGCAAGAAGCGAACACTGAAGCTTTCTTT.

This clonotype was recorded only once. The chain links TRBV3-1 to TRBJ1-2; a possible D gene is TRBD1 (5 bases). This CDR3 spans 17 amino acids. The V gene lost 10 bases and the J gene lost 2 bases, with 26 bases spanning the gap. The V gene's germline CDR1 is LGHDT and CDR2 YNNKEL (reference sequence). CDR3 sequence (DNA): TGTGCCACCACCAAACAGCTTACTTGGACAAAGAACTATGGCTACACCTTC. This sequence encodes CATTKQLTWTKNYGYTF.

This clonotype was recorded many times. The chain couples TRBV5-1 to TRBJ2-3; 13 nucleotides align to TRBD2. The ends lost 4 bases at V and 3 bases at J; junction bases unmatched: 2. This CDR3 region has 15 residues. CDR1 SGHRS and CDR2 YFSETQ come from the germline V gene. The CDR3 DNA reads TGCGCCAGCAGCACGGGACTAGCGGGAACAGATACGCAGTATTTT. Protein: CASSTGLAGTDTQYF.

This clonotype was found a few times. CDR3: CAISEVAGVFHEQFF. As DNA, the CDR3 is TGTGCCATCAGTGAGGTAGCGGGAGTTTTCCATGAGCAGTTCTTC. The V call is TRBV10-3, the J call TRBJ2-1, with 9 positions matching TRBD2. Per germline, CDR1 ENHRY and CDR2 SYGVKD. The CDR3 covers 15 residues. V lost 2 bases and J lost 8; bases outside the gene matches: 7.

V and J are TRBV7-9 and TRBJ2-7, with 12 bases fitting TRBD2. Germline loops: CDR1 SEHNR, CDR2 FQNEAQ (reference sequence). The CDR3 is 16 amino acids. Trimming at V came to 1 base and at J to 2 bases, leaving 3 bases not matched to a gene. The DNA for the CDR3 is TGTGCCAGCAGCTTAGGGACTAGCGGGGCCACCTACGAGCAGTACTTC. This translates into CASSLGTSGATYEQYF.

There are a few counts of this clonotype. The chain has TRBV10-3 and TRBJ1-3; D is uncertain. V was trimmed by 6 bases and J by 0 bases, leaving 12 bases between them. From germline, CDR1 is ENHRY and CDR2 SYGVKD. This CDR3 has 15 amino acids. CDR3 protein: CAIRLSDNSGNTIYF. CDR3 bases: TGTGCCATCAGACTCAGTGACAACTCTGGAAACACCATATATTTT.

The chain employs TRBV20-1 and TRBJ1-5; D not resolved. Per the germline V gene, CDR1 is DFQATT and CDR2 is SNEGSKA (reference sequence). Trimming took off 6 bases at V and 4 bases at J, with 13 bases between the two ends. The length of the CDR3 is 13 residues. The CDR3 nucleotides are TGCAGTGCCTTGGGTGGACCTAATCAGCCCCAGCATTTT. Translation gives CSALGGPNQPQHF.

The rearrangement joins TRBV28 to TRBJ2-7; TRBD2 aligns across 8 bases. Germline-derived CDR1 and CDR2 are MDHEN and SYDVKM. J gave up 0 bases and V 4 bases, and 20 bases lay outside the gene matches. The CDR3 spans 20 residues. The CDR3 reads CASSSPWPGGATISSYEQYF. The CDR3 nucleotides read TGTGCCAGCAGTTCACCCTGGCCGGGGGGGGCAACAATAAGCTCCTACGAGCAGTACTTC.

The chain carries TRBV20-1 and TRBJ2-5, with D possibly called TRBD1 or TRBD2 (6 bases each). Germline CDR1 is DFQATT and CDR2 is SNEGSKA (reference sequence). The CDR3 runs 12 residues. The ends were cut back, 7 bases at V and 2 bases at J, with 11 bases in the middle. CDR3 coding DNA: TGCAGTGGGTGGGGGGCGCAAGAGACCCAGTACTTC. It encodes CSGWGAQETQYF.

This rearrangement joins TRBV6-5 to TRBJ2-1, with TRBD1 matching 10 bases. With V trimmed by 2 bases and J by 7 bases, 5 bases remained unmatched. The germline V gene encodes CDR1 MNHEY and CDR2 SVGAGI. CDR3 length equals 15 residues. The CDR3 region has the DNA TGTGCCAGCAGTTACACCGGGACAGGGGCTAATGAGCAGTTCTTC. This sequence encodes CASSYTGTGANEQFF.

This clonotype was seen many times. The chain recombines TRBV12-3 or TRBV12-4 with TRBJ2-1; unclear D gene. The germline V and J ends were trimmed by 3 bases and 6 bases, with 9 bases remaining between them. The CDR3 runs 13 residues. CDR3 nucleotide sequence: TGTGCCAGCAGTTTTATTGTGGGCAATGAGCAGTTCTTC. Its translation: CASSFIVGNEQFF.

The CDR3 DNA sequence: TGTGCCAGCAGCGAAAACGCAGGGCCCGGGGAGCTGTTTTTT. Amino acids: CASSENAGPGELFF. The rearrangement uses TRBV6-1 and TRBJ2-2, with D perhaps matching TRBD1 (5 bases). The germline V gene encodes CDR1 MNHNS and CDR2 SASEGT. This CDR3 comprises 14 residues. Trimming pared 6 bases from V and 6 bases from J, leaving 14 bases between.

This clonotype was recorded a few times. The chain joins TRBV25-1 to TRBJ2-1; D is undetermined. The CDR3 runs to 14 residues. V lost 2 bases and J lost 2, with 7 bases in between. The germline gives CDR1 MGHDK, CDR2 SYGVNS. The CDR3 nucleotides are TGTGCCAGCAGTGAAGTACAGACCTACAATGAGCAGTTCTTC. Protein sequence: CASSEVQTYNEQFF.